Detailed here is one TCR beta chain. Its specificity is unknown. Primed by a sample-barcoded 5' primer and a J-beta primer mix, a second PCR proceeded for roughly 6 to 12 cycles. TCRdb reanalysed the 5' RACE reads using MiXCR and keeps one entry per CDR3 protein. The sample yields about 1.4 million distinct CDR3 sequences, around 55% seen once. The sample belongs to a study of blood T cells in healthy people across ages. Across the study: Capture via template switching afforded approximately one barcoded beta molecule per two T cells. Study results and caveats: The unsorted PBMCs prevented any conclusive comparison of naive versus antigen-experienced cells. Observed TCR beta diversity showed a strong correlation with the percentage of naive T cells as measured by flow cytometry. Estimates drawn from one million T cells were deemed to understate diversity.

CDR3 length: 13 amino acids. Looked up from germline, CDR1 is SQVTM and CDR2 is ANQGSEA. The chain recombines TRBV29-1 with TRBJ2-5; D gene ambiguous. The tail of the sequence fits TRBJ2-7 better, so the J call may be wrong. Sequenced: blood. The sequence was collected from a man aged 18 to 30 in good health. Here the CDR3 reads CSVEEPLSYEQYF. Written as DNA, the CDR3 is TGCAGCGTTGAAGAGCCCCTCTCCTACGAGCAGTACTTC.